This TCR beta chain emerged from a study of blood T cell repertoires in COVID-19. At the level of the study: Whether acute or convalescent, the COVID-19 samples came from the United States, Italy and Spain.

The ends lost 0 bases at V and 6 bases at J; junction bases unmatched: 5. CDR3 length: 17 amino acids. The germline CDR1 and CDR2 sequences are WSHSY and SAAADI. The table came from immunoSEQ multiplex PCR; TCRdb's copy has only in-frame clones and leaves some out. The sample gives more than 300,000 clones, about 90% of which show up once; around 1.9% is in the top ten. The rearrangement links TRBV10-2 to TRBJ2-3; 14 positions match TRBD2. Sequenced input: PBMCs or T cells enriched from blood (not recorded which). This receptor was obtained from a man in his forties in a cohort exposed to, infected with or recovered from COVID-19 (not recorded which). The CDR3 region has the DNA TGCGCCAGCAGTGAGTCGTGGGGGACTAGCGGGAGTGATACGCAGTATTTT. Its translation is CASSESWGTSGSDTQYF.